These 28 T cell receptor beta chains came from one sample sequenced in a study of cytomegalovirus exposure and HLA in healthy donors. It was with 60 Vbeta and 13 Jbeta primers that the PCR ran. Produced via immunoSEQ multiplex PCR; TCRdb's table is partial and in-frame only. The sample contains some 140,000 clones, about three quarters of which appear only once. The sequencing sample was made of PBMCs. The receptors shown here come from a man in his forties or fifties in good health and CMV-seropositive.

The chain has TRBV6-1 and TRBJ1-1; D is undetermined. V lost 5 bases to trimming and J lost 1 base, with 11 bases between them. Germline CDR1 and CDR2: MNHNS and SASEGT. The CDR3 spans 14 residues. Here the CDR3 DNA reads TGTGCCAGCAGTTCACGCGCCGCGAACACTGAAGCTTTCTTT. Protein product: CASSSRAANTEAFF.

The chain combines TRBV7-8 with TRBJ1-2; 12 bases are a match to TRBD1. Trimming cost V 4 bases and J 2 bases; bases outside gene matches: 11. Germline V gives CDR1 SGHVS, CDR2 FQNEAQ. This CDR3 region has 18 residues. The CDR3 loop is CASSSRTGTGGFNYGYTF. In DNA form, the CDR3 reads TGTGCCAGCAGCTCCAGGACTGGGACAGGGGGCTTCAACTATGGCTACACCTTC.

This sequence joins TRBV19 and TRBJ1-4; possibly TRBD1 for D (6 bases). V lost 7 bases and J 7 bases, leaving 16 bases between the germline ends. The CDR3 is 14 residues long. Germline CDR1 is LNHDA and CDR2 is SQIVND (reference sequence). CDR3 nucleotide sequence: TGTGCCAGTATCGGCAGGGGTCGAGGTGAAAAACTGTTTTTT. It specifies CASIGRGRGEKLFF.

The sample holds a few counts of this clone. The CDR3 DNA sequence: TGTGCCAGCAGCTCCAGCTCCGGACAGGGAGAAGAGACCCAGTACTTC. This sequence encodes CASSSSSGQGEETQYF. This chain links TRBV13 with TRBJ2-5; the match to TRBD1 covers 8 bases. After removal of 4 bases from V and 3 bases from J, the junction contained 10 bases not matched to a gene. CDR3 length: 16 residues. The germline V gene encodes CDR1 PRHDT and CDR2 FYEKMQ (reference sequence).

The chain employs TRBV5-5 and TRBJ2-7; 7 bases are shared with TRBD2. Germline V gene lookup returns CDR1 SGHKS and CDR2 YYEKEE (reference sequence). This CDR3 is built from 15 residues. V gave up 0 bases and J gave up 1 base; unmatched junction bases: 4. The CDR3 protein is CASSLAGGLSYEQYF. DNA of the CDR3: TGTGCCAGCAGCTTGGCCGGGGGACTATCCTACGAGCAGTACTTC.

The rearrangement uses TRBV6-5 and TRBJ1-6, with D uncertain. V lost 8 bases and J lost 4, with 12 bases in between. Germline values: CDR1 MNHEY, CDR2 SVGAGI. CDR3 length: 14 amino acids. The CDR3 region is CASRVEAYNSPLHF. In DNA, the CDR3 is TGTGCCAGCCGGGTCGAGGCTTATAATTCACCCCTCCACTTT.

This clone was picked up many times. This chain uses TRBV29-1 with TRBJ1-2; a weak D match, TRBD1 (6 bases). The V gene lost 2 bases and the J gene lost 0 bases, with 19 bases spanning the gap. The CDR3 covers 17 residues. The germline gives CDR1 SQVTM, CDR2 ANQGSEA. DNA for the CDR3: TGCAGCGTTGAATGGGGGGAAGGGGGGGGAGCTAACTATGGCTACACCTTC. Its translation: CSVEWGEGGGANYGYTF.

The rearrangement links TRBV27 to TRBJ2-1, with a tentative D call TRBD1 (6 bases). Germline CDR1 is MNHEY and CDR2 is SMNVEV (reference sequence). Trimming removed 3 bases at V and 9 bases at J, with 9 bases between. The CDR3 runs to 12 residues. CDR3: CASSFGGIEQFF. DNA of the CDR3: TGTGCCAGCAGTTTTGGGGGCATTGAGCAGTTCTTC.

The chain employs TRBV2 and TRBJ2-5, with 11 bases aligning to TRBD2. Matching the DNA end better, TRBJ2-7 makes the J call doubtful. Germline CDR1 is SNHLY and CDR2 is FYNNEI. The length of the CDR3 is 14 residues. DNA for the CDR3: TGTGCCAGCAGCAGACTAGCGGGGCCCTACGAGCAGTACTTC. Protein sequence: CASSRLAGPYEQYF.

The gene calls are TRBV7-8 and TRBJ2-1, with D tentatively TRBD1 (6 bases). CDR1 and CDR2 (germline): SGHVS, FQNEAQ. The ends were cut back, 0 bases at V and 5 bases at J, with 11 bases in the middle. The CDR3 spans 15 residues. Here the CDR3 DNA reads TGTGCCAGCAGCTTAGCGCAAGGGGGAAACAATGAGCAGTTCTTC. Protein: CASSLAQGGNNEQFF.

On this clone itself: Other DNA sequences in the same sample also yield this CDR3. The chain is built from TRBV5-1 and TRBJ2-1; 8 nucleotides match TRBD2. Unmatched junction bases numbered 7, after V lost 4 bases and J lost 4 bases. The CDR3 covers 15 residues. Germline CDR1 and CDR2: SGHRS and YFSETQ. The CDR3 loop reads CASSPGGAGYNEQFF. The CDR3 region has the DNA TGCGCCAGCAGCCCCGGGGGGGCCGGGTACAATGAGCAGTTCTTC.

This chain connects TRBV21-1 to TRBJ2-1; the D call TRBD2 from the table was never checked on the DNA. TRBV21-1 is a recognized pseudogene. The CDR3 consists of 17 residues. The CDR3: CASTSPRLAPTYNEQFF. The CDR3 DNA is TGTGCCAGCACCTCCCCCCGACTAGCGCCGACCTACAATGAGCAGTTCTTC.

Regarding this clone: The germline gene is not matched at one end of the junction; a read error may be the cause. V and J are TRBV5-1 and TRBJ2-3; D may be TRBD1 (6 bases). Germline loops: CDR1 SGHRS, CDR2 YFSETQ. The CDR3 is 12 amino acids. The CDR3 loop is CASSGGLDTRYF. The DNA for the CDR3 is TGCGCCAGCAGCGGGGGCCTAGATACGCGGTATTTT.

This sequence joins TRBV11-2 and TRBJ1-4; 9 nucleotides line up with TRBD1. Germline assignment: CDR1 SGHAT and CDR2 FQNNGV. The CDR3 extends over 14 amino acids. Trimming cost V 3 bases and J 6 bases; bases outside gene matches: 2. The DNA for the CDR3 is TGTGCCAGCAGCTTCGGGACAGGGCATGAAAAACTGTTTTTT. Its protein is CASSFGTGHEKLFF.

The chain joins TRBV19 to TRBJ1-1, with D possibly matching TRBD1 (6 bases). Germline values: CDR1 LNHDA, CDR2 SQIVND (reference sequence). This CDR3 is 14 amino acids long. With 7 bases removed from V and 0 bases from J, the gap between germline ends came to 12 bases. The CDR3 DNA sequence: TGTGCCAGTAAACAGGGCCCGTTGAACACTGAAGCTTTCTTT. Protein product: CASKQGPLNTEAFF. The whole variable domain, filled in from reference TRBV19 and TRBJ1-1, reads DGGITQSPKYLFRKEGQNVTLSCEQNLNHDAMYWYRQDPGQGLRLIYYSQIVNDFQKGDIAEGYSVSREKKESFPLTVTSAQKNPTAFYLCASKQGPLNTEAFFGQGTRLTVV.

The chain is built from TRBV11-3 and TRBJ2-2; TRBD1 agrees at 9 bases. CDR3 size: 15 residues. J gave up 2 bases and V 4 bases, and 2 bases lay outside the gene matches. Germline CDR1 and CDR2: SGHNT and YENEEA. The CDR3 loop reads CASSSTGGNTGELFF. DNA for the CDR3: TGTGCCAGCAGCTCGACAGGGGGAAACACCGGGGAGCTGTTTTTT.

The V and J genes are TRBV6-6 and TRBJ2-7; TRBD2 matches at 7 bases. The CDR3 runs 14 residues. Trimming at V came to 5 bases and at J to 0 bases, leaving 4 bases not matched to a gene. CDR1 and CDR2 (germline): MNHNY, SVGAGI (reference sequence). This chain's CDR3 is CASSLGGSSYEQYF. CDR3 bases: TGTGCCAGCAGTCTAGGCGGGAGCTCCTACGAGCAGTACTTC.

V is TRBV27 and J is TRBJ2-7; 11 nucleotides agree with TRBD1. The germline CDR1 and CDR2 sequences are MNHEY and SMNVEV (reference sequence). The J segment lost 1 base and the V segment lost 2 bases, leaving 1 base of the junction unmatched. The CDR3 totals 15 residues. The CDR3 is CASSLGTGGSYEQYF. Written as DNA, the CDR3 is TGTGCCAGCAGTTTAGGGACAGGGGGTTCCTACGAGCAGTACTTC.

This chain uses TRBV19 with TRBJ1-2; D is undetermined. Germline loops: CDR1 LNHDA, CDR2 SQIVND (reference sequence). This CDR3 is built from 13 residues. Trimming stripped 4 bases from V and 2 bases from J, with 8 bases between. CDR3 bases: TGTGCCAGTAGTACGGAGGGAAACTATGGCTACACCTTC. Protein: CASSTEGNYGYTF.

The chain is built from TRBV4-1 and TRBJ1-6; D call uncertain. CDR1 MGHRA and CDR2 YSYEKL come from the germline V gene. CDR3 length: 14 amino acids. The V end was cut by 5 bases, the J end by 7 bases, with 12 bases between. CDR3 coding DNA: TGCGCCAGCAGCGATTACAGCCGGAATTCACCCCTCCACTTT. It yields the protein CASSDYSRNSPLHF.

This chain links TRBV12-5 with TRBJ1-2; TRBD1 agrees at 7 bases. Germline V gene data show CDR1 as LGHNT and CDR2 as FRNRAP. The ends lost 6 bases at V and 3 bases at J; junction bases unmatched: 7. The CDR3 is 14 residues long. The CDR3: CASGLTGLYYGYTF. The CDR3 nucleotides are TGTGCTAGTGGCCTGACAGGGCTCTACTATGGCTACACCTTC. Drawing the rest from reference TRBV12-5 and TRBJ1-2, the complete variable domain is DARVTQTPRHKVTEMGQEVTMRCQPILGHNTVFWYRQTMMQGLELLAYFRNRAPLDDSGMPKDRFSAEMPDATLATLKIQPSEPRDSAVYFCASGLTGLYYGYTFGSGTRLTVV.

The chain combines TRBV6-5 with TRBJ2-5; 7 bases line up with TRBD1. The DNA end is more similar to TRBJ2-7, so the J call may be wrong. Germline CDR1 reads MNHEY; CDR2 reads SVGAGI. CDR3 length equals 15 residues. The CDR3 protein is CASSYTAGGTYEQYF. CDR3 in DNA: TGTGCCAGCAGTTACACAGCAGGGGGAACCTACGAGCAGTACTTC.

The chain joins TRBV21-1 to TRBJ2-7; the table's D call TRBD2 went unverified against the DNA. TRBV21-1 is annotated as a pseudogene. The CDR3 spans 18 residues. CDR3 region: CASSKRLASGALAYEQYF. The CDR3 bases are TGTGCCAGCAGCAAACGGTTAGCTAGCGGGGCCCTCGCCTACGAGCAGTACTTC.

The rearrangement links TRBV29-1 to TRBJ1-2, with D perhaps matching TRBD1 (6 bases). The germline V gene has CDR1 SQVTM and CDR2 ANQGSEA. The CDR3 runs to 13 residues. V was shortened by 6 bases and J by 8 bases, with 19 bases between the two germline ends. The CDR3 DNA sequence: TGCAGCGTAACCCCTTCAGGGGTGAGCGGCTACACCTTC. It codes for CSVTPSGVSGYTF.

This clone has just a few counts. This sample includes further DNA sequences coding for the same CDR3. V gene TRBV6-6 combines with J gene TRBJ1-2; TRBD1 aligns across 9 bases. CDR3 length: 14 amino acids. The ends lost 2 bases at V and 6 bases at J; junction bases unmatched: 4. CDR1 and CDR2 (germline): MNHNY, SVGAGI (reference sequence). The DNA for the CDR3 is TGTGCCAGCAGTTACGCGGGGACAGGGAATGGCTACACCTTC. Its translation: CASSYAGTGNGYTF.

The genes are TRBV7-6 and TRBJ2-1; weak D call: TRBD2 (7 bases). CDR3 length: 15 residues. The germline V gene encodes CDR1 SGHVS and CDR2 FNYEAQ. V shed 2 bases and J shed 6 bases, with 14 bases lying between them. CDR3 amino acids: CASSLFGGQGNEQFF. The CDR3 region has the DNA TGTGCCAGCAGCTTATTCGGGGGGCAAGGCAATGAGCAGTTCTTC.

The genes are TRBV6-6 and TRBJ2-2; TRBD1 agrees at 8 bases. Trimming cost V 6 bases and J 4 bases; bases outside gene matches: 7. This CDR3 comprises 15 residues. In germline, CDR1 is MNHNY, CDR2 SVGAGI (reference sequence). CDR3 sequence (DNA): TGTGCCAGCAGACCCGACAGGGGCGGCACCGGGGAGCTGTTTTTT. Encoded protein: CASRPDRGGTGELFF.

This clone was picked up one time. The CDR3 sequence: CASSFQGTGLGFEQYF. For the CDR3, the DNA is TGCGCCAGCAGCTTCCAGGGGACAGGGTTGGGTTTCGAGCAGTACTTC. V gene TRBV5-1 combines with J gene TRBJ2-5; 9 bases match TRBD1. The J call could be wrong; TRBJ2-7 is a better fit for the DNA end. The CDR3 is 16 residues long. Per germline, CDR1 SGHRS and CDR2 YFSETQ.